These T cell receptor beta chains were read from a single sample in a study of CD8+ T cells in alopecia areata. Assay used: immunoSEQ multiplex PCR; TCRdb lists only in-frame clones, some missing. The data hold roughly 130,000 clones, with around 50% observed a single time. The specimen was CD4+ T cells sorted from blood, collected at week 0. The receptors shown here come from a human donor with alopecia areata. The CDR3 runs from the conserved cysteine through the conserved F or W. The D gene is left open where the match is weak. A row's size may be missing; if present it is once, few, many or a size class.

J gene,clone size,V gene,D gene,CDR3 DNA,CDR3 protein
TRBJ2-5,few,TRBV7-2,NA,TGTGCCAGCAGCTTAGAGAAAGAAGAGACCCAGTACTTC,CASSLEKEETQYF
TRBJ2-7,few,TRBV7-3,TRBD2,TGTGCCAGCAGCTTAACGACGGGACTAGCGGGAAGCAACGAGCAGTACTTC,CASSLTTGLAGSNEQYF
TRBJ2-3,NA,TRBV7-2,NA,TGTGCCAGCAGCTCCGAGAGCTGGGCAGATACGCAGTATTTT,CASSSESWADTQYF
TRBJ2-5,NA,TRBV4-1,NA,TGCGCCAGCAGCCAAGATAATGGGGAAGAGACCCAGTACTTC,CASSQDNGEETQYF
TRBJ2-1,NA,TRBV2,NA,TGTGCCAGCAGGGCGCAACTAACTCCCCTCTTC,CASRAQLTPLF
TRBJ2-7,few,TRBV5-1,TRBD1,TGCGCCAGCAGATACAATGACAGGGTCTTCTACGAGCAGTACTTC,CASRYNDRVFYEQYF
TRBJ1-6,NA,TRBV6-6,TRBD1,TGTGCCAGCAGTTACTCGTCGACAGGGTCTTCCCTCCACTTT,CASSYSSTGSSLHF
TRBJ1-5,NA,TRBV15,NA,TGTGCCACCAGCAGAGGGACAGCTCGCCCGCCCCAGCATTTT,CATSRGTARPPQHF
TRBJ2-7,NA,TRBV5-6,NA,TGTGCCAGCAGCTCGGACGGTCGTTCCTACGAGCAGTACTTC,CASSSDGRSYEQYF
TRBJ1-1,NA,TRBV7-9,NA,TGTGCCAGCAGCTTAGGGGGCTTCATGAACACTGAAGCTTTCTTT,CASSLGGFMNTEAFF
TRBJ1-5,once,TRBV27,TRBD1,TGTGCCAGCACCATGGGACAGGGCTATCAGCCCCAGCATTTT,CASTMGQGYQPQHF
TRBJ1-2,few,TRBV7-2,NA,TGTGCCAGCAGCTTATCTACAACTCCTTATGGCTACACCTTC,CASSLSTTPYGYTF
TRBJ2-5,few,TRBV5-4,NA,TGTGCCAGCAGCGCGGACTACCAGGGGACCCAGTACTTC,CASSADYQGTQYF
TRBJ1-1,NA,TRBV5-1,NA,TGCGCCAGCAGCTTGGTAGGGGATCCGGGGACTGAAGCTTTCTTT,CASSLVGDPGTEAFF
TRBJ1-2,NA,TRBV5-1,NA,TGCGCCAGCAGCTTGGGTCAGTTTAACTATGGCTACACCTTC,CASSLGQFNYGYTF
TRBJ1-6,NA,TRBV4-2,NA,TGTGCCAGCAGCCAAGATAGGTCACCAGCATCACCCCTCCACTTT,CASSQDRSPASPLHF
TRBJ2-5,NA,TRBV7-2,TRBD2,TGTGCCAGCAGCTTTGTAGCGGGAGGGCTCCAAGAGACCCAGTACTTC,CASSFVAGGLQETQYF
TRBJ1-2,NA,TRBV4-3,TRBD1,TGCGCCAGCAGCCAAGATCTGGCCCGGACAGGGGGCCTGAGTGGCTACACCTTC,CASSQDLARTGGLSGYTF
TRBJ2-5,NA,TRBV7-9,TRBD1,TGTGCCAGCAGCGTAGGACAGGAGTGGCAAGAGACCCAGTACTTC,CASSVGQEWQETQYF
TRBJ2-3,NA,TRBV7-3,TRBD2,TGTGCCAGCAGCTTAAGCGCTAGCGGGAACACAGATACGCAGTATTTT,CASSLSASGNTDTQYF
TRBJ1-5,NA,TRBV2,NA,TGTGCCAGCAGTTGGACAGTCACCGATCAGCCCCAGCATTTT,CASSWTVTDQPQHF
TRBJ1-1,NA,TRBV5-4,NA,TGTGCCAGCAGCGGAGCACGGAACACTGAAGCTTTCTTT,CASSGARNTEAFF
TRBJ1-2,NA,TRBV7-2,NA,TGTGCCAGCAGCTCCCGGGTCAACTATGGCTACACCTTC,CASSSRVNYGYTF
TRBJ2-7,NA,TRBV4-1,NA,TGCGCCAGCAGCGGGGGTCCGGGCACCTCGACCTACGAGCAGTACTTC,CASSGGPGTSTYEQYF
TRBJ1-1,NA,TRBV5-1,TRBD1,TGCGCCAGCAGCTTGGATACAGGGGGCACTGAAGCTTTCTTT,CASSLDTGGTEAFF
TRBJ2-2,NA,TRBV5-6,NA,TGTGCCAGCAGCTTAAGGTTCACCGGGGAGCTGTTTTTT,CASSLRFTGELFF
TRBJ2-7,NA,TRBV7-2,NA,TGTGCCAGCAGTCTAAATAAGGGGTCCGAGCAGTACTTC,CASSLNKGSEQYF